This T cell receptor (beta chain) was sequenced for a study of cytomegalovirus exposure and HLA in healthy donors. Whole-study context: A prior analysis found 117 million unique TCR beta sequences from some 190 million T cells. Study observations and caveats: Among CMV-associated TCR beta chains, most appeared HLA-restricted in a later analysis.

CDR3 length: 17 residues. CDR1 is MGHRA, CDR2 YSYEKL, per germline. With respect to this clone: Its matching antigen is unknown.

The PCR ran on 60 Vbeta and 13 Jbeta primers. Original data processing: In a later analysis, some 80 million unique TCR beta chains included roughly 11 million shared by two or more donors. Generated by immunoSEQ multiplex PCR, the TCRdb table keeps only in-frame clones and is missing some. V, J and clone size derive from that table, while D and trimming were established from the DNA sequence. Among approximately 220,000 clones listed, about 74% were seen once. Input material: PBMCs. The sequence came from a man aged 40-55 years in good health and CMV-seronegative. This sequence joins TRBV4-1 and TRBJ2-5; 8 positions match TRBD1. The J call could be wrong; TRBJ2-7 is a better fit for the DNA end. This chain's CDR3 is CASSQGPETGVSYEQYF. The CDR3 DNA sequence: TGCGCCAGCAGCCAGGGGCCCGAGACAGGGGTTTCCTACGAGCAGTACTTC.